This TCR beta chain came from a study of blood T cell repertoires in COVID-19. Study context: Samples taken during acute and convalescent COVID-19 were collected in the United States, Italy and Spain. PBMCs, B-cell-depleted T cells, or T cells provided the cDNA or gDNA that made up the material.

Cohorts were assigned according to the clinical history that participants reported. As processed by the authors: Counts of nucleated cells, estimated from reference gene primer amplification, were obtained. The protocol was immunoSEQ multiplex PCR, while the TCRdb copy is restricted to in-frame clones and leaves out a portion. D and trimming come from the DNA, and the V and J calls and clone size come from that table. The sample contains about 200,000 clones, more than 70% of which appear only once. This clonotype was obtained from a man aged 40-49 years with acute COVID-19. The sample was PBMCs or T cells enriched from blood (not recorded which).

The CDR3 region is CASSLGAGQGTSPLHF. In DNA form, the CDR3 reads TGCGCCAGCAGCTTGGGTGCTGGACAGGGAACTTCACCCCTCCACTTT. The J gene is TRBJ1-6, the V gene TRBV5-1, with 8 bases lining up with TRBD1. The CDR3 covers 16 residues. The V segment lost 0 bases and the J segment 9 bases; nucleotides outside the gene matches: 8. Germline V gene lookup returns CDR1 SGHRS and CDR2 YFSETQ.